This TCR beta chain was captured in a study of shared clonotypes between healthy human individuals. Germline CDR1 and CDR2: MGHRA and YSYEKL. CDR3 size: 15 residues. Germline trimming cut 5 bases from V and 8 bases from J; bases unmatched to any gene: 10. The table came from immunoSEQ multiplex PCR; TCRdb's copy has only in-frame clones and leaves some out. The data hold under 1,100,000 clones, with approximately 80% observed a single time. Splitting the CD4+ cells yielded a CD45RA+ naive subset and a CD45RA-negative memory subset. The chain is built from TRBV4-1 and TRBJ1-4; TRBD1 aligns across 8 bases. The receptor was isolated from a man between 18 and 35 years old in good health. Some clones in this sample may be carry-over from other donors' samples. Sequencing was performed on memory CD4+ T cells from PBMCs. The subset: CD45RA-negative fraction. The CDR3 reads CASSGTGTGREKLFF. The CDR3 DNA reads TGCGCCAGCAGCGGAACCGGGACAGGTCGCGAAAAACTGTTTTTT.